This section outlines one T cell receptor (beta chain) sequence together with its context. Its binding antigen is unknown. It has no much larger one-base neighbor in the sample; base qualities were not kept. Read against the paper, the sample's treatment or condition label means: live attenuated yellow fever vaccine strain. At each blood-draw timepoint, two biological replicates of bulk PBMCs were collected. A standard Ficoll-Paque protocol was used to isolate PBMCs from peripheral blood. TriZol was used to extract RNA from bulk PBMCs, CD4 and CD8 fractions, and dextramer-positive and dextramer-negative fractions. From cysteine to phenylalanine, the CDR3 is 16 amino acids long. The only DNA kept is the CDR3, 48 bases in frame from the first base. Trimming takes 1 base from V and 0 bases from J, and the germline ends sit 13 bases apart. CDR1 and CDR2, per the germline V gene, are SGHRS and YFSETQ. This sample is part of a study of T cells after yellow fever vaccination (dated by TCRdb to about 2019). Broadly, across the study: Libraries from fractions with low cell numbers were prepared with the SMART-Seq v4 Ultra Low Input RNA kit. Bulk TCR alpha and beta repertoires were sequenced longitudinally to track T-cell clones before and after primary and booster YFV17D yellow fever vaccination. Two healthy male donors made up the cohort, one aged 18 to 29 years and the other aged 30 to 40 years. Blood was drawn at multiple timepoints before and after primary and secondary immunization, with bulk PBMC replicates and cell subsets isolated. What the work shows at the level of the full study, not this receptor alone: FACS-sorted repertoires could contain abundant contaminating clonotypes from the bulk population, so computational filtering was required. Because the study included only a couple of donors, the extent to which the findings can be generalized is limited. Compared with the primary T-cell response, the secondary T-cell response was faster but weaker, reaching its peak on day 5 rather than on day 15. A small fraction of clonotypes showed up in both the CD4 and CD8 compartments, probably as a result of convergent recombination. After the booster, most of the clones that had expanded following primary vaccination were detected again (almost 98% of CD4 and more than 85% of CD8), which suggests that memory was broadly maintained.

Sequencing was carried out with an Illumina NovaSeq 6000. Synthesis of TCR cDNA relied on 5'RACE template switching, a step that introduced a universal primer site along with unique molecular identifiers. Priming for cDNA synthesis came from both the TCR alpha and TCR beta constant segments. Two PCR steps were used to amplify libraries, with sample barcodes and sequencing adapters being added in the second step. Sequencing of the libraries was done on either Illumina HiSeq 2500 (2x100 bp) or NovaSeq (2x150 bp). From the authors' description of their analysis: MIGEC was used to demultiplex reads and collapse the reads into UMI consensus sequences, and MiXCR was used for V(D)J alignment. Vaccine-responding clonotypes were defined with edgeR using replicate PBMC samples, requiring FDR below 0.01 and a log2 fold change above 5 up to day 15. CD4 or CD8 identity was assigned to each bulk clonotype according to whether the clonotype was present at higher abundance in the sequenced CD4 repertoire or the sequenced CD8 repertoire. TCRdb trimmed the raw reads at Q25, called clones with MiXCR and kept productive beta chains. Each record represents a unique CDR3 protein, reported with the most common genes and DNA among its rows. TCRdb assigned the V and J calls; the authors' analysis was not used. For this sample the table gives 250,000 to 350,000 distinct CDR3 sequences, of which around 4.5% were detected only once. The top ten clonotypes cover just under 20% of the sample.

This sequence originates from a man aged 18 to 29 who received the YFV17D yellow fever vaccine. Recombination linked TRBV5-1 to TRBJ1-1; the best D guess is TRBD1, with 6 bases matching. Here the sequenced sample was PBMCs, taken 15 days after the yellow fever booster vaccination. The CDR3 amino acid sequence is: CASSLLSGQLNTEAFF. The base sequence is TGCGCCAGCAGCTTGTTATCCGGACAGTTGAACACTGAAGCTTTCTTT.